The TCR beta chain described here comes from a study of cytomegalovirus exposure and HLA in healthy donors. Use of 60 Vbeta and 13 Jbeta primers characterized the PCR. The protocol was immunoSEQ multiplex PCR, while the TCRdb copy is restricted to in-frame clones and leaves out a portion. In the table there are almost 90,000 clones, about 85% of which are singletons. Germline V gene lookup returns CDR1 MDHEN and CDR2 SYDVKM. The V end lost 3 bases, the J end lost 7 bases, and 12 bases lay between the germline ends. The CDR3 runs 14 residues. Sequencing input: PBMCs. This receptor was identified in a man aged 40-50 years in good health and CMV-seropositive. The V call is TRBV28, the J call TRBJ2-2; D is uncertain. The CDR3 reads CASSFIRDFGELFF. CDR3 bases: TGTGCCAGCAGTTTTATCAGAGACTTCGGGGAGCTGTTTTTT.